This T cell receptor (beta chain) originates from a study of T cells in Graves' hyperthyroidism and ophthalmopathy. Study-wide points: Blood also held most thyroid clonotypes expanded beyond 0.001.

This clonotype was found many times. Its specificity is unknown. TCR beta CDR3 regions were amplified from RNA transcripts. During a first-round RT-PCR of the TCR CDR3, the HTBI primer set was used. TCRdb analysed the multiplex PCR reads with MiXCR anew, one entry per CDR3 protein. The sample lists fewer than 450,000 distinct CDR3 sequences, 17% occurring once. V gave up 1 base and J gave up 7 bases, with 14 bases separating them. Per the germline V gene, CDR1 is MNHNS and CDR2 is SASEGT. CDR3 length: 15 residues. The origin of this receptor is a woman in her 30s with Graves' hyperthyroidism that later progressed to Graves' ophthalmopathy. The V call is TRBV6-1, the J call TRBJ2-1; D is possibly TRBD1 (6 bases). The sample consisted of blood. CDR3 region: CASSEGGLSANEQFF. For the CDR3, the DNA is TGTGCCAGCAGTGAAGGGGGGCTCTCCGCAAATGAGCAGTTCTTC.